Presented here are 19 T cell receptor beta chains from one specimen sequenced in a study of cytomegalovirus exposure and HLA in healthy donors. PCR employed 60 Vbeta and 13 Jbeta primers. The protocol was immunoSEQ multiplex PCR, while the TCRdb copy is restricted to in-frame clones and leaves out a portion. The sample yields about 150,000 clones, 65% to 80% seen once. Sequenced material: PBMCs. These receptors were collected from a man younger than 30 in good health and CMV-seronegative.

This sequence joins TRBV7-9 and TRBJ2-2, with D perhaps TRBD2 (7 bases). The germline gives CDR1 SEHNR, CDR2 FQNEAQ (reference sequence). This CDR3 contains 15 residues. The ends were cut back, 5 bases at V and 7 bases at J, with 17 bases in the middle. In DNA, the CDR3 is TGTGCCAGCAGCCCCAGAGGGGGGGCCAACGGGGAGCTGTTTTTT. Encoded protein: CASSPRGGANGELFF. The whole variable domain, remainder taken from reference TRBV7-9 and TRBJ2-2, is DTGVSQNPRHKITKRGQNVTFRCDPISEHNRLYWYRQTLGQGPEFLTYFQNEAQLEKSRLLSDRFSAERPKGSFSTLEIQRTEQGDSAMYLCASSPRGGANGELFFGEGSRLTVL.

V gene TRBV6-1 combines with J gene TRBJ2-1; D possibly corresponds to TRBD1 (6 bases). Per the germline V gene, CDR1 is MNHNS and CDR2 is SASEGT. Trimming removed 2 bases from V and 3 bases from J, with 11 bases in between. CDR3 size: 15 residues. The CDR3 DNA reads as TGTGCCAGCAGTGAATTAAGGGGGATCTACAATGAGCAGTTCTTC. The encoded protein is CASSELRGIYNEQFF.

This chain links TRBV14 with TRBJ1-6; D unclear. The CDR3 sequence is 15 residues long. V was pared by 2 bases and J by 6 bases, with 11 bases between. Germline CDR1 SGHDN, CDR2 FVKESK. The CDR3 loop is CASSQLPPGNSPLHF. Written as DNA, the CDR3 is TGTGCCAGCAGCCAATTGCCCCCGGGTAATTCACCCCTCCACTTT.

The chain employs TRBV10-2 and TRBJ2-7, with 8 bases fitting TRBD1. Germline V lookup: CDR1 WSHSY, CDR2 SAAADI. CDR3 length: 13 amino acids. V lost 4 bases, J lost 5 bases, and 4 bases stayed unmatched. CDR3 DNA sequence: TGCGCCAGCAGTGGACAGGGGTGGCACGAGCAGTACGTC. It yields the protein CASSGQGWHEQYV.

This clone has a single count. J is TRBJ1-5 and V is TRBV6-1, with D maybe TRBD1 (5 bases). The CDR3 runs 18 residues. V lost 2 bases, J lost 3 bases, and 20 bases lay in between. CDR1 and CDR2 from the germline V gene are MNHNS and SASEGT. The CDR3 loop reads CASSEIRGYRGLNQPQHF. The CDR3 nucleotides are TGTGCCAGCAGTGAAATAAGGGGCTACCGAGGCCTCAATCAGCCCCAGCATTTT.

The V gene is TRBV15, the J gene TRBJ2-3, with 7 bases fitting TRBD1. V shed 4 bases, J shed 0 bases, and the junction held 7 bases outside the gene matches. This CDR3 has 16 amino acids. Germline V gives CDR1 LNHNV, CDR2 YYDKDF (reference sequence). CDR3 nucleotides: TGTGCCACCAGCACTAGACAGGGCACTAGCACAGATACGCAGTATTTT. Residues: CATSTRQGTSTDTQYF. The whole variable domain, filled in from reference TRBV15 and TRBJ2-3, reads DAMVIQNPRYQVTQFGKPVTLSCSQTLNHNVMYWYQQKSSQAPKLLFHYYDKDFNNEADTPDNFQSRRPNTSFCFLDIRSPGLGDTAMYLCATSTRQGTSTDTQYFGPGTRLTVL.

The rearrangement joins TRBV19 to TRBJ1-6, with 8 bases identical to TRBD1. Germline-derived CDR1 and CDR2 are LNHDA and SQIVND (reference sequence). V lost 5 bases, J lost 7 bases, and 10 bases stayed unmatched. This CDR3 comprises 16 residues. For the CDR3, the DNA is TGTGCCAGTAGTCTTGGGGCAGGGGGCGCAAATTCACCCCTCCACTTT. Its protein product is CASSLGAGGANSPLHF.

The chain is built from TRBV7-2 and TRBJ2-2, with a possible D match to TRBD2 (5 bases). The germline CDR1 and CDR2 sequences are SGHTA and FQGNSA. This CDR3 has 13 residues. Trimming removed 4 bases from V and 7 bases from J, with 10 bases in between. The CDR3 region is CASSSRLNGELFF. The CDR3 DNA sequence: TGTGCCAGCAGCTCCCGACTAAACGGGGAGCTGTTTTTT.

In nucleotides, the CDR3 is TGCGCCAGCGGGCGGACAGCACATAATGAAAAACTGTTTTTT. Its translation is CASGRTAHNEKLFF. The chain uses TRBV5-1 and TRBJ1-4; TRBD1 is a possible D gene (6 bases). V was trimmed by 7 bases and J by 4 bases, leaving 14 bases between them. The CDR3 is made up of 14 amino acids. Germline V gene sequence: CDR1 SGHRS, CDR2 YFSETQ. The full variable domain, rest sourced from reference TRBV5-1 and TRBJ1-4, is KAGVTQTPRYLIKTRGQQVTLSCSPISGHRSVSWYQQTPGQGLQFLFEYFSETQRNKGNFPGRFSGRQFSNSRSEMNVSTLELGDSALYLCASGRTAHNEKLFFGSGTQLSVL.

Only a few counts were recorded for this clone. CDR3 in amino acids: CASSPKTRDRAGEQYF. The CDR3 DNA reads TGTGCCAGCTCGCCTAAGACCAGGGACAGGGCGGGTGAGCAGTACTTC. This chain joins TRBV18 and TRBJ2-7; the match to TRBD1 covers 9 bases. Looked up from germline, CDR1 is KGHSH and CDR2 is LQKENI. This CDR3 spans 16 amino acids. V lost 6 bases and J lost 7; bases outside the gene matches: 16.

This clone was seen only a few times. The chain recombines TRBV6-6 with TRBJ1-5; TRBD1 might be the D (6 bases). The germline V and J ends were trimmed by 5 bases and 7 bases, with 12 bases remaining between them. In germline, CDR1 is MNHNY, CDR2 SVGAGI (reference sequence). This CDR3 contains 13 residues. The chain's CDR3 is CASSQGQWQPQHF. The CDR3 nucleotides are TGTGCCAGCAGTCAGGGACAATGGCAGCCCCAGCATTTT.

This chain links TRBV30 with TRBJ1-2, with unresolved D. The CDR3 totals 15 residues. Trimming removed 2 bases from V and 4 bases from J, with 17 bases in between. Germline CDR1 GTSNPN, CDR2 SVGIG (reference sequence). CDR3 DNA: TGTGCCTGGAGTCTTGGAGGGAGTGTCTTCTATGGCTACACCTTC. Translation: CAWSLGGSVFYGYTF.

This clone was detected once. This chain links TRBV6-5 with TRBJ2-3, with TRBD2 identical over 7 bases. The trim removed 0 bases at V and 4 bases at J, leaving 4 bases unmatched. CDR1 MNHEY and CDR2 SVGAGI come from the germline V gene. The CDR3 length is 15 residues. The CDR3, as DNA: TGTGCCAGCAGTTACTCATCGGGGAGGGCAGATACGCAGTATTTT. Residues: CASSYSSGRADTQYF.

The V and J genes are TRBV5-1 and TRBJ1-3, with 7 bases matching TRBD1. CDR1 and CDR2 (germline): SGHRS, YFSETQ. The V and J ends lost 0 bases and 6 bases, in that order; junction bases with no gene match: 3. The CDR3 has 14 amino acids. The CDR3 DNA follows: TGCGCCAGCAGCTTGGGACAGGGTGCAAACACCATATATTTT. Protein: CASSLGQGANTIYF.

In the case of this clone: Other DNA sequences in the sample encode the same CDR3. This chain joins TRBV7-9 and TRBJ2-5; TRBD2 aligns across 8 bases. Germline CDR1 and CDR2: SEHNR and FQNEAQ (reference sequence). The trim removed 5 bases at V and 1 base at J, leaving 6 bases unmatched. This CDR3 is 15 amino acids long. As DNA, the CDR3 is TGTGCCAGCAGCCTAGGGGCGGGGGGCCAAGAGACCCAGTACTTC. This gives the protein CASSLGAGGQETQYF.

The chain recombines TRBV2 with TRBJ1-5; a possible D gene is TRBD1 (6 bases). The V gene lost 6 bases and the J gene lost 1 base, with 13 bases spanning the gap. Germline-derived CDR1 and CDR2 are SNHLY and FYNNEI. The CDR3 covers 15 residues. The CDR3 DNA follows: TGTGCCAGCAGGCCCCAGGGGCAAAGCAATCAGCCCCAGCATTTT. It specifies CASRPQGQSNQPQHF. The variable domain in full, with the rest retrieved from reference TRBV2 and TRBJ1-5, is EPEVTQTPSHQVTQMGQEVILRCVPISNHLYFYWYRQILGQKVEFLVSFYNNEISEKSEIFDDQFSVERPDGSNFTLKIRSTKLEDSAMYFCASRPQGQSNQPQHFGDGTRLSIL.

This clone was counted a few times. V is TRBV10-2 and J is TRBJ2-7; 7 nucleotides line up with TRBD2. Trimming took 2 bases from V and 5 from J; bases not matched to a gene: 6. CDR1 is WSHSY and CDR2 is SAAADI in the germline V gene. The CDR3 consists of 14 residues. Here the CDR3 DNA reads TGCGCCAGCAGTGAGGGGGGGGTTAACCACGAGCAGTACGTC. This sequence encodes CASSEGGVNHEQYV.

The chain couples TRBV4-3 to TRBJ2-1, with 8 bases fitting TRBD2. Germline trimming cut 0 bases from V and 6 bases from J; bases unmatched to any gene: 7. Germline V gene data show CDR1 as LGHNA and CDR2 as YSLEER. The CDR3 spans 16 residues. The CDR3 region has the DNA TGCGCCAGCAGCCAAGATCTATCGGGGGGGCGCAATGAGCAGTTCTTC. It translates to CASSQDLSGGRNEQFF.

The chain carries TRBV6-5 and TRBJ2-3; 11 nucleotides agree with TRBD2. CDR3 length: 15 amino acids. Per the germline V gene, CDR1 is MNHEY and CDR2 is SVGAGI. Trimming removed 5 bases from V and 4 bases from J; junction bases left unmatched: 5. The CDR3 region has the DNA TGTGCCAGCAGTCCTACTAGCGGGGGACCAGATACGCAGTATTTT. This translates into CASSPTSGGPDTQYF.